This is a list of T cell receptor beta chains from one sample in a study of T cells in Graves' hyperthyroidism and ophthalmopathy. TCRdb re-analysed the multiplex PCR reads in MiXCR, keeping a single row per CDR3 protein. The sample records 750,000 to 950,000 distinct CDR3 sequences, approximately 40% being singletons. Sequenced input: blood. The receptors originated from a man between 18 and 35 years old with Graves' hyperthyroidism. Each CDR3 is given with its conserved first and last residue. Fields, in order: CDR3 protein, CDR3 DNA, D gene, clone size, J gene, V gene. D genes are given only for firm matches. Part of the rows lack a size; the others show once, few, many or a class for expanded clones.

CSVATGVTIYF TGCAGCGTCGCTACAGGAGTCACCATATATTTT - - TRBJ1-3 TRBV29-1
CASYSIGSEPQHF TGTGCCAGTTACTCGATAGGGTCGGAGCCCCAGCATTTT - - TRBJ1-5 TRBV19
CASSQDGSGLYEQYF TGCGCCAGCAGCCAAGACGGAAGCGGTCTCTACGAGCAGTACTTC - - TRBJ2-7 TRBV4-1
CASSFGRLSYEQYF TGTGCCAGCAGTTTTGGCAGGCTCTCCTACGAGCAGTACTTC - - TRBJ2-7 TRBV12-3/TRBV12-4
CSALDRAGYTF TGCAGTGCTCTGGACAGGGCTGGCTACACCTTC TRBD1 once TRBJ1-2 TRBV20-1
CASSQDRRARSEQYF TGTGCCAGCAGCCAAGATCGTCGAGCGAGGAGCGAGCAGTACTTC - - TRBJ2-7 TRBV7-2
CATSRPTGVSTEAFF TGTGCCACCAGCAGGCCGACAGGGGTGAGCACTGAAGCTTTCTTT TRBD1 many TRBJ1-1 TRBV15
CASSSVGTGTGYGNTIYF TGTGCCAGCAGCTCAGTCGGCACCGGGACAGGTTATGGAAACACCATATATTTT TRBD1 - TRBJ1-3 TRBV11-2
CASSLATGVTEKLFF TGTGCCAGCAGCTTAGCGACAGGGGTTACTGAAAAACTGTTTTTT TRBD1 - TRBJ1-4 TRBV11-1
CASSHPMGGPGETQYF TGCGCCAGCAGCCACCCCATGGGGGGGCCCGGGGAGACCCAGTACTTC - once TRBJ2-5 TRBV4-3
CASSEGRAKETQYF TGCGCCAGCAGCGAAGGCAGGGCAAAAGAGACCCAGTACTTC - - TRBJ2-5 TRBV5-1
CAISDGFEQYF TGTGCCATCAGTGATGGGTTCGAGCAGTACTTC - - TRBJ2-7 TRBV10-3
CASSVDSGGAEQYF TGTGCCAGCAGCGTGGATAGCGGGGGGGCCGAACAGTACTTC TRBD2 - TRBJ2-7 TRBV9
CASSPVGNEQYF TGTGCCAGCAGCCCAGTTGGAAACGAGCAGTACTTC - many TRBJ2-7 TRBV7-9
CASSGQGESLGYTF TGTGCCAGCAGCGGACAGGGGGAGTCTCTTGGCTACACCTTC TRBD1 few TRBJ1-2 TRBV2
CASGLAGPIGELFF TGTGCCAGCGGACTAGCGGGGCCTATCGGGGAGCTGTTTTTT TRBD2 - TRBJ2-2 TRBV2
CSVGGGNEQYF TGCAGCGTTGGGGGCGGAAACGAGCAGTACTTC - many TRBJ2-7 TRBV29-1
CSVEEGKGSEQYF TGCAGCGTTGAAGAGGGGAAAGGGTCGGAGCAGTACTTC - many TRBJ2-7 TRBV29-1
CASSAAGGSAEAFF TGCGCCAGCAGTGCGGCAGGGGGCTCCGCTGAAGCTTTCTTT TRBD1 - TRBJ1-1 TRBV5-1
CASRETPNTEAFF TGTGCCAGTAGGGAGACTCCGAACACTGAAGCTTTCTTT - many TRBJ1-1 TRBV19
CASSRLGQNAGELFF TGTGCCAGCAGCCGCCTGGGACAGAACGCCGGGGAGCTGTTTTTT TRBD1 - TRBJ2-2 TRBV14
CSARGWGGNSPLHF TGCAGTGCTAGGGGGTGGGGGGGGAATTCACCCCTCCACTTT - - TRBJ1-6 TRBV20-1
CASSLATSGANVLTF TGCGCCAGCAGCTTGGCGACCTCTGGGGCCAACGTCCTGACTTTC - many TRBJ2-6 TRBV7-6
CASSPYSMSSEKLFF TGTGCCAGCAGCCCCTACAGTATGTCGTCCGAAAAACTGTTTTTT - - TRBJ1-4 TRBV7-2
CASSLDVQASGYTF TGTGCCAGCAGTTTAGACGTCCAGGCTAGTGGCTACACCTTC - - TRBJ1-2 TRBV27
CASSDQGMSNQPQHF TGTGCCAGCAGTGATCAGGGGATGAGCAATCAGCCCCAGCATTTT - many TRBJ1-5 TRBV2
CSATQASYEQYF TGCAGTGCCACGCAGGCCTCCTACGAGCAGTACTTC - few TRBJ2-7 TRBV20-1
CASSLEVAADTQYF TGTGCCAGCAGCTTAGAGGTGGCGGCAGATACGCAGTATTTT - - TRBJ2-3 TRBV7-2